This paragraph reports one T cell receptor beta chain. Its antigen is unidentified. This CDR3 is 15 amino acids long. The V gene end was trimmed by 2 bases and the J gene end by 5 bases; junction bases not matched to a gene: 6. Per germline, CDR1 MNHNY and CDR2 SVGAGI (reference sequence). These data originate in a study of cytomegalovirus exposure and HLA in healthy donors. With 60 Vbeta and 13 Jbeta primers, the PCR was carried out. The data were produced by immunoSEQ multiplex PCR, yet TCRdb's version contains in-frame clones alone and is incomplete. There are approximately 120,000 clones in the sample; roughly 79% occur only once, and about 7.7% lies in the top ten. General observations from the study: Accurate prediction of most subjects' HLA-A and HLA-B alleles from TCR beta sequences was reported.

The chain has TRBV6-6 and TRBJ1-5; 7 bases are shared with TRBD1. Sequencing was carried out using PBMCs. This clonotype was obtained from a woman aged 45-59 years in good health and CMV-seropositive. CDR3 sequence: CASSYGTVGYQPQHF. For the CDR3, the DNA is TGTGCCAGCAGTTACGGGACAGTAGGGTATCAGCCCCAGCATTTT.